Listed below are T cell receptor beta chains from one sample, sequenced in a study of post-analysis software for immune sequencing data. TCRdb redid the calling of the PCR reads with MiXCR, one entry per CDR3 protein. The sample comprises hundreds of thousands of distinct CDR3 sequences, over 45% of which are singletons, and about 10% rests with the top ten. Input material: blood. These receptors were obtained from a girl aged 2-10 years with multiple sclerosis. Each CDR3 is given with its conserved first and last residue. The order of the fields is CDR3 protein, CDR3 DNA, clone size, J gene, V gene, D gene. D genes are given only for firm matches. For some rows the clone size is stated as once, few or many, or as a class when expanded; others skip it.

CSATGMLNNNEQFF | TGCAGTGCGACCGGGATGCTAAACAACAATGAGCAGTTCTTC | few | TRBJ2-1 | TRBV20-1 | -
CASSQDPGQPYNSPLHF | TGCGCCAGCAGCCAAGATCCGGGACAGCCCTATAATTCACCCCTCCACTTT | - | TRBJ1-6 | TRBV4-1 | TRBD1
CASSPPGLADNEQYF | TGTGCCAGCAGCCCGCCGGGACTAGCGGACAATGAGCAGTACTTC | once | TRBJ2-7 | TRBV12-3/TRBV12-4 | TRBD2
CASSPDEAGPQHF | TGTGCCAGCTCACCGGACGAGGCTGGGCCCCAGCATTTT | - | TRBJ1-5 | TRBV18 | -
CASSLGLLVGGRVETQYF | TGTGCCAGCAGCTTAGGCCTCTTAGTGGGAGGGAGGGTGGAGACCCAGTACTTC | - | TRBJ2-5 | TRBV7-8 | TRBD2
CASSPRGVRRDSPLHF | TGCGCCAGCAGCCCTCGGGGCGTCAGGCGGGATTCACCCCTCCACTTT | once | TRBJ1-6 | TRBV5-1 | -
CASSSLLTTSYNEQFF | TGTGCCAGCAGCTCCCTCTTGACTACCTCCTACAATGAGCAGTTCTTC | - | TRBJ2-1 | TRBV11-2 | -
CATKQGANSPLHF | TGTGCCACCAAGCAGGGGGCTAATTCACCCCTCCACTTT | - | TRBJ1-6 | TRBV7-2 | TRBD1
CSVTGTGASHGNQPQHF | TGCAGCGTGACCGGGACAGGGGCGAGCCATGGCAATCAGCCCCAGCATTTT | - | TRBJ1-5 | TRBV29-1 | TRBD1
CASSKEGSHNEQFF | TGTGCCAGCAGCAAAGAGGGTAGCCACAATGAGCAGTTCTTC | - | TRBJ2-1 | TRBV21-1 | -
CASSYPTSYEQYF | TGTGCCAGCAGTTACCCAACATCCTACGAGCAGTACTTC | - | TRBJ2-7 | TRBV6-2/TRBV6-3 | -
CASSLDQGGAFF | TGTGCCAGCAGCTTAGACCAGGGGGGAGCTTTCTTT | - | TRBJ1-1 | TRBV7-8 | TRBD1
CASSLVDTDTQYF | TGTGCCAGCAGCTTAGTTGATACAGATACGCAGTATTTT | few | TRBJ2-3 | TRBV7-2 | -
CASSTPDGGANVLTF | TGCGCCAGCAGCACCCCGGACGGTGGGGCCAACGTCCTGACTTTC | - | TRBJ2-6 | TRBV5-1 | -
CASSYYFLAGGPDTQYF | TGTGCCAGCAGTTACTACTTCCTAGCGGGAGGTCCAGATACGCAGTATTTT | - | TRBJ2-3 | TRBV6-5 | TRBD2
CASSRELREQYF | TGTGCCAGCAGCCGAGAGCTCCGCGAGCAGTACTTC | - | TRBJ2-7 | TRBV14 | -
CAISGTEQETQYF | TGTGCCATCAGTGGGACAGAACAAGAGACCCAGTACTTC | - | TRBJ2-5 | TRBV10-3 | -
CSVVARGHAGNEQFF | TGCAGCGTTGTGGCCAGGGGGCATGCAGGTAATGAGCAGTTCTTC | - | TRBJ2-1 | TRBV29-1 | TRBD1
CASSSNGPVLPETQYF | TGCGCCAGCAGCTCCAACGGGCCAGTCTTACCAGAGACCCAGTACTTC | - | TRBJ2-5 | TRBV5-1 | -
CASSGGGVLTF | TGTGCCAGCAGTGGGGGTGGGGTCCTGACTTTC | - | TRBJ2-6 | TRBV6-5 | -
CASGGQGARGTEAFF | TGTGCCAGCGGCGGACAGGGGGCTAGGGGGACTGAAGCTTTCTTT | few | TRBJ1-1 | TRBV7-9 | TRBD1
CASSLPGQGRHEQYF | TGTGCCAGCAGTTTGCCGGGACAGGGGCGCCACGAGCAGTACTTC | - | TRBJ2-7 | TRBV27 | TRBD1
CSVAPTVDQETQYF | TGCAGCGTTGCCCCGACGGTTGACCAAGAGACCCAGTACTTC | few | TRBJ2-5 | TRBV29-1 | -
CSAHQGTDTQYF | TGCAGTGCTCACCAGGGGACAGATACGCAGTATTTT | - | TRBJ2-3 | TRBV20-1 | -
CASSEVRATRATEAFF | TGTGCCAGCAGTGAAGTTAGGGCCACAAGGGCCACTGAAGCTTTCTTT | - | TRBJ1-1 | TRBV6-1 | -
CASRLTGGAGTDTQYF | TGTGCCAGCAGATTGACCGGGGGCGCGGGCACAGATACGCAGTATTTT | few | TRBJ2-3 | TRBV5-6 | -
CSVESRVEYGYTF | TGCAGCGTTGAGAGCAGGGTGGAGTATGGCTACACCTTC | - | TRBJ1-2 | TRBV29-1 | -